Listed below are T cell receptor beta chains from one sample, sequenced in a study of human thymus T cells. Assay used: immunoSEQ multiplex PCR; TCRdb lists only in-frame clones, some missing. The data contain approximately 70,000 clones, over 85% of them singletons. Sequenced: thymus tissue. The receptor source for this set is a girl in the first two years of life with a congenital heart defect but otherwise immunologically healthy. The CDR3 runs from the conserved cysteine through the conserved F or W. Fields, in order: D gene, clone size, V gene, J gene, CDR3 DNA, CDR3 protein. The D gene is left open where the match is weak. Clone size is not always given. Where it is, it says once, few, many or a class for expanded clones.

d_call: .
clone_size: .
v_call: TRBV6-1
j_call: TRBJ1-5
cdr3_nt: TGTGCCAGCAGTGGTGGGGGAGGGGAACAGCCCCAGCATTTT
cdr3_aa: CASSGGGGEQPQHF

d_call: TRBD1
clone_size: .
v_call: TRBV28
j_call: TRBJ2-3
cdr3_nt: TGTGCCAGCAGTTTATCCGGGACAGGGGCCACAGATACGCAGTATTTT
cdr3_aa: CASSLSGTGATDTQYF

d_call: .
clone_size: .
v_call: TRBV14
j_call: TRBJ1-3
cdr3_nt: TGTGCCAGCAGCCAAGCCAGCCAGAACTCTGGAAACACCATATATTTT
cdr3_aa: CASSQASQNSGNTIYF

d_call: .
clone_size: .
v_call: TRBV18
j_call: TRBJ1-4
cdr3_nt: TGTGCCAGCTCCTTGGACGAGGGTGAAAAACTGTTTTTT
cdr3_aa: CASSLDEGEKLFF

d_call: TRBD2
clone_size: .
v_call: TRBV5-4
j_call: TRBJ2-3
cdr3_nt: TGTGCCAGCAGCTCCCAGGCGGGAGGGCCAGTAGATACGCAGTATTTT
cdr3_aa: CASSSQAGGPVDTQYF

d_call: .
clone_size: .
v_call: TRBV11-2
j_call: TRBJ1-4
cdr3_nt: TGTGCCAGCAGCCCCCACAGGAGGGGTAATGAAAAACTGTTTTTT
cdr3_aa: CASSPHRRGNEKLFF

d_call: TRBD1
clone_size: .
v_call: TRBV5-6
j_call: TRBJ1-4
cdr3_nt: TGTGCCAGCAGCTTGGCAACGGAACGGAGGGGGCATGAAAAACTGTTTTTT
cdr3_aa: CASSLATERRGHEKLFF

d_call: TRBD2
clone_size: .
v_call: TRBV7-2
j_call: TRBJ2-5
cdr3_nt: TGTGCCAGCAGCTTAGCGCGGCGGGAGGATGAGACCCAGTACTTC
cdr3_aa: CASSLARREDETQYF

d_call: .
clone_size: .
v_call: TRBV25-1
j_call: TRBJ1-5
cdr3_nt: TGTGCCAGCAGTGACGCAGGGGAGGACAATCAGCCCCAGCATTTT
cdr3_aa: CASSDAGEDNQPQHF

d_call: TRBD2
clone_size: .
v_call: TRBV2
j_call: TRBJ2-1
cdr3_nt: TGTGCCAGCAGGACGAGAGCGGGAGAGTACAATGAGCAGTTCTTC
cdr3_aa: CASRTRAGEYNEQFF

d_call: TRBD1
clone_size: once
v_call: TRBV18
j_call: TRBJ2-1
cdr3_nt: TGTGCCAGCTCACCCCGTAGTGGACAGGGGGTGAATGAGCAGTTCTTC
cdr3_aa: CASSPRSGQGVNEQFF

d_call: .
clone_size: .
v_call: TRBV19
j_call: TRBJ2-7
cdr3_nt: TGTGCCAGTAGTATCCCCCCTGGCCCGCTCGGGACGGCGGGAGAGCAGTACTTC
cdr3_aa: CASSIPPGPLGTAGEQYF

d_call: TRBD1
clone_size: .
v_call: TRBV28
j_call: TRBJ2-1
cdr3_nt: TGTGCCAGCAGTTTATGCCCCCCCACAGGGGGACAGGGGAATGAGCAGTTCTTC
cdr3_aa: CASSLCPPTGGQGNEQFF

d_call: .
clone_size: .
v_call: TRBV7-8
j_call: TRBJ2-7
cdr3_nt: TGTGCCAGCAGCTTAGCTCCCCCCAGAGGACTCGACGAGCAGTACTTC
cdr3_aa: CASSLAPPRGLDEQYF

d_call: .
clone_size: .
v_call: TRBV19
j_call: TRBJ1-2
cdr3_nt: TGTGCCAGTAGGACCAGGGAGTTGGAGGATGGCTACACCTTC
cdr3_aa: CASRTRELEDGYTF

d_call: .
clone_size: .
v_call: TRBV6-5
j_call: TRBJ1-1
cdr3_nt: TGTGCCAGCAGTTACCCTCGCACTGAAGCTTTCTTT
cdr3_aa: CASSYPRTEAFF

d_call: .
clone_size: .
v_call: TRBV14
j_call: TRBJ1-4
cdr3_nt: TGTGCCAGCAGCCACTTACAGGGTACGGCAGAAAAACTGTTTTTT
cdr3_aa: CASSHLQGTAEKLFF

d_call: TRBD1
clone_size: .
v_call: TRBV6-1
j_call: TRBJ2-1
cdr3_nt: TGTGCCACGACAGGGGGGCCTTCTAGGTGCGGCGAGCAGTTCTTC
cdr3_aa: CATTGGPSRCGEQFF

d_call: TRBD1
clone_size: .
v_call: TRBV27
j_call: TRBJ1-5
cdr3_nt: TGTGCCAGCAGTCCTGGGACAGGGGAGGAACATCAGCCCCAGCATTTT
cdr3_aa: CASSPGTGEEHQPQHF

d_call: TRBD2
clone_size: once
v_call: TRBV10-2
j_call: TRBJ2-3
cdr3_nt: TGCGCCAGCAGCCTACCTTTACTAGCGGGAGCACGAAATACTAGCACAGATACGCAGTATTTT
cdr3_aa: CASSLPLLAGARNTSTDTQYF

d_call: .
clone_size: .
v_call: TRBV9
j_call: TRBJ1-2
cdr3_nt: TGTGCCAGCAGCGTAGCCCCCGACTCTTTCGTTGGCTACACCTTC
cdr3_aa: CASSVAPDSFVGYTF

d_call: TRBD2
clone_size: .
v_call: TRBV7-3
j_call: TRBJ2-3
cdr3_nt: TGTGCCAGCAGCTTAACCTCTCGGCGGGAGAGTCCAGATACGCAGTATTTT
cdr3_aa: CASSLTSRRESPDTQYF

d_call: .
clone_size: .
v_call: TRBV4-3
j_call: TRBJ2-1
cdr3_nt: TGCGCCAGCAGCCAAGTCCCCGGGGACCCCCGAATGGTTGAGCAGTTCTTC
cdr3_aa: CASSQVPGDPRMVEQFF

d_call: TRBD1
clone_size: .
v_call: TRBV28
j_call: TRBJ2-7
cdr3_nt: TGTGCCAGCAGCCCACCGGGACAGAGGTATGCCCTAGGCGGCGAGCAGTACTTC
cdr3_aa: CASSPPGQRYALGGEQYF

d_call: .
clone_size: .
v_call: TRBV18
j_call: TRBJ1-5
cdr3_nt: TGTGCCAGCTCACCAAACTTTGTGTCAGTCCATCAGCCCCAGCATTTT
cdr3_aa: CASSPNFVSVHQPQHF

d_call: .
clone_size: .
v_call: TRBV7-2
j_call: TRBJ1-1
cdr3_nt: TGTGCCAGCAGCCAGAAGAACACTGAAGCTTTCTTT
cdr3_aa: CASSQKNTEAFF

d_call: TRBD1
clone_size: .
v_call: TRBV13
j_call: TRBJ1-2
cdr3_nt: TGTGCCAGCAGCGCTCGGGACAGTTGGTACGGCCCCGGCTACACCTTC
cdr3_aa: CASSARDSWYGPGYTF

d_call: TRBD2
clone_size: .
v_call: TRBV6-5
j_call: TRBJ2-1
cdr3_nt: TGTGCCAGCAGTTACTCCCTGTGGACTAGCCGCAATGAGCAGTTCTTC
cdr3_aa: CASSYSLWTSRNEQFF

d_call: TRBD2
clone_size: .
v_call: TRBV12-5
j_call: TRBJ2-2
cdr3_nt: TGTGCTAGTGGCCGCCTGAAGGCGGGAGAGGGAACCGGGGAGCTGTTTTTT
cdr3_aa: CASGRLKAGEGTGELFF

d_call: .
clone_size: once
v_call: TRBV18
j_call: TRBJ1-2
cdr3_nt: TGTGCCAGCTCACCACAGGGACTGTATGGCTACACCTTC
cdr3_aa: CASSPQGLYGYTF

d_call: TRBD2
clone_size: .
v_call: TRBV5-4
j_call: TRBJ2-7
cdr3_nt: TGTGCCAGCAGCTTGGGCTCCGGGACTAGCTCCTACGAGCAGTACTTC
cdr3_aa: CASSLGSGTSSYEQYF

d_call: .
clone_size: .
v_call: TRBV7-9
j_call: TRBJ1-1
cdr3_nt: TGTGCCAGCAGCACCACAGGTTCACCGAACACTGAAGCTTTCTTT
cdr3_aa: CASSTTGSPNTEAFF

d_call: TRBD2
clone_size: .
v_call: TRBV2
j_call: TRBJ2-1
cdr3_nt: TGTGCCAGCTGGGGGGGAGAGCAGTTCTTC
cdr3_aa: CASWGGEQFF

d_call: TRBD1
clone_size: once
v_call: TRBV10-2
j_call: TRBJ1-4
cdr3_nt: TGCGCCAGCAGAAAACAGGGGGCGGGGGTAAATGAAAAACTGTTTTTT
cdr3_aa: CASRKQGAGVNEKLFF

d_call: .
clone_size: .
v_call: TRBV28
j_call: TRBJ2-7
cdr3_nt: TGTGCCAGCAGTCGGGGCGGGATGGGTAACGAGCAGTACTTC
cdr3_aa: CASSRGGMGNEQYF

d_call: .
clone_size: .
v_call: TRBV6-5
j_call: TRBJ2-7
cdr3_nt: TGTGCCAGCAGTTACGGGAGAGAATACGAGCAGTACTTC
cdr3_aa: CASSYGREYEQYF

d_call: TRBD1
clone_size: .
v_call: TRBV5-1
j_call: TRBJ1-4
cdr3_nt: TGCGCCAGCAGCTCATTACCGGGACAGGGGTTAGGGACTAATGAAAAACTGTTTTTT
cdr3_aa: CASSSLPGQGLGTNEKLFF

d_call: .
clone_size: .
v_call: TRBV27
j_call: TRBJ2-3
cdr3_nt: TGTGCCAGCGCGTCGAGGAGGGTGCCCGATACGCAGTATTTT
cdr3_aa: CASASRRVPDTQYF

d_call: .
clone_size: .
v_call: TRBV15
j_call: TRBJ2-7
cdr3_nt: TGTGCCACCAGCAGTGACGGACCGTACGAGCAGTACTTC
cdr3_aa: CATSSDGPYEQYF

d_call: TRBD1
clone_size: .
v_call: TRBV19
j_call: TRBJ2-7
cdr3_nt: TGTGCCAGTAGTTACGACAGGGGGCAGCGAGGGGCCTACGAGCAGTACTTC
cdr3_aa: CASSYDRGQRGAYEQYF

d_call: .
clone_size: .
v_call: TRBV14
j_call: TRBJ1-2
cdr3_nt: TGTGCCAGCAGCCGAAAACAGGGCGACGGCTTCTATGGCTACACCTTC
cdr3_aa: CASSRKQGDGFYGYTF

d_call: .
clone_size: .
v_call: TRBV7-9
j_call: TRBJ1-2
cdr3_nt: TGTGCCAGCAGCTCACAGGGCTACGGCTACACCTTC
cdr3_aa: CASSSQGYGYTF

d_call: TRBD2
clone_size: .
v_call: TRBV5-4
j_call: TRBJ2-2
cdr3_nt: TGTGCCAGCAGCCGATCCCTAGCGGAGGAAAAGGGGGAGCTGTTTTTT
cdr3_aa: CASSRSLAEEKGELFF

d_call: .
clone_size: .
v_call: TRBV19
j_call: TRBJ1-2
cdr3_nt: TGTGCCAGTCGTTACAGGGACTATGGCTACACCTTC
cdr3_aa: CASRYRDYGYTF

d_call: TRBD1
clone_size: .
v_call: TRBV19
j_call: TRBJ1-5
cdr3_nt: TGTGCCAGCACACCCGTTGGACAGGTGGAAAATCAGCCCCAGCATTTT
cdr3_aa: CASTPVGQVENQPQHF

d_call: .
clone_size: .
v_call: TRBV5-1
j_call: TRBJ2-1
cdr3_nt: TGCGCCAGCAGCTGCCAACCCTTAGGAACACAGTTCTTC
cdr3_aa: CASSCQPLGTQFF

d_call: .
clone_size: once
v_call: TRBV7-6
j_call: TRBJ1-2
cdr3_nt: TGTGCCAGCAGCTTAGAGTCGGGGGCCCCAAACTATGGCTACACCTTC
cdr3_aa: CASSLESGAPNYGYTF

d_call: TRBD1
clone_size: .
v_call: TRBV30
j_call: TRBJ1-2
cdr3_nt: TGTGCCTGGAGTGTACCAGGGGGCGCGGGCTACACCTTC
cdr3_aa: CAWSVPGGAGYTF

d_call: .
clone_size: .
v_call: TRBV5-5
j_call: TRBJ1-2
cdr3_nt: TGTGCCAGCAGCCGGGACATGTCCCCAACTTACTATGGCTACACCTTC
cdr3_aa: CASSRDMSPTYYGYTF

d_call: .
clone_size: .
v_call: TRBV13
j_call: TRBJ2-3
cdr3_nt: TGTGCCAGCAATAAATGGGGTCCTAGCACAGATACGCAGTATTTT
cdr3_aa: CASNKWGPSTDTQYF

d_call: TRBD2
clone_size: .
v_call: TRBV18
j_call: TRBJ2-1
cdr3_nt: TGTGCCAGCTCTGGTGGGCGGGAGGACTACAATGAGCAGTTCTTC
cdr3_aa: CASSGGREDYNEQFF

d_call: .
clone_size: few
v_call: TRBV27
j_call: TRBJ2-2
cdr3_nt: TGTGCCAGCACCTGGATGCGGGATAAGATCGGGGAGCTGTTTTTT
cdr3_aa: CASTWMRDKIGELFF

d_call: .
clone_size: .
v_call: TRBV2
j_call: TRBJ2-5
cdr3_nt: TGTGCCAGCAGTACACAGGAAGAGACCCAGTACTTC
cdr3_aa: CASSTQEETQYF

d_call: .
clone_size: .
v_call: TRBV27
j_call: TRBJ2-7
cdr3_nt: TGTGCCAGCAGTTTAAATTGGGGCTGGGACGAGCAGTACTTC
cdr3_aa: CASSLNWGWDEQYF

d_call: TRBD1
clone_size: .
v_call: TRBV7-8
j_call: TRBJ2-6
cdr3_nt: TGTGCCAGCAGCTTAAGGGACAGAGTCTCTGGGGCCAACGTCCTGACTTTC
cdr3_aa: CASSLRDRVSGANVLTF